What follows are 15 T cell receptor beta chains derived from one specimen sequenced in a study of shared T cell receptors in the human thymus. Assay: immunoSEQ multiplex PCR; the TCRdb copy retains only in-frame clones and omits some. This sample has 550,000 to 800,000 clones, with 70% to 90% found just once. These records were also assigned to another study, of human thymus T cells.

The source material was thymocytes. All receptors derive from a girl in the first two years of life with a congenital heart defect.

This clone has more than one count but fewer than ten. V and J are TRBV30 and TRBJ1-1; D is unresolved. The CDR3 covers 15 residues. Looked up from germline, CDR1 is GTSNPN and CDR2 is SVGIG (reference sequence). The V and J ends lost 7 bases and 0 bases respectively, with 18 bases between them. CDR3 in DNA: TGTGCCTACGCCCTAGCGGGCCTCATGAACACTGAAGCTTTCTTT. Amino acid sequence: CAYALAGLMNTEAFF.

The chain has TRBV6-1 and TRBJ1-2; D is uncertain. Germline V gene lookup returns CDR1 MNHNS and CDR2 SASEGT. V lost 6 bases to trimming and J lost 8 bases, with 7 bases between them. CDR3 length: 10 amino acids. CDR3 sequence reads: CASSWRGYTF. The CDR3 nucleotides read TGTGCCAGCAGCTGGCGGGGCTACACCTTC.

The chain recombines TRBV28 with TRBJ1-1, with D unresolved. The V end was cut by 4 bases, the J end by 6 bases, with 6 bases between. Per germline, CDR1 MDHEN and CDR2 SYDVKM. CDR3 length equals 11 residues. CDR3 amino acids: CASSSRAEAFF. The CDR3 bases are TGTGCCAGCAGTTCGAGGGCTGAAGCTTTCTTT.

This CDR3 reads CASSEGLQADLAPYYYGYTF. Written as DNA, the CDR3 is TGTGCCAGCAGTGAGGGACTACAGGCGGACTTGGCCCCCTACTACTATGGCTACACCTTC. The J gene is TRBJ1-2, the V gene TRBV6-4, with D tentatively TRBD1 (5 bases). The CDR3 contains 20 residues. Trimming took off 3 bases at V and 3 bases at J, with 29 bases between the two ends. The germline CDR1 and CDR2 sequences are MRHNA and SNTAGT.

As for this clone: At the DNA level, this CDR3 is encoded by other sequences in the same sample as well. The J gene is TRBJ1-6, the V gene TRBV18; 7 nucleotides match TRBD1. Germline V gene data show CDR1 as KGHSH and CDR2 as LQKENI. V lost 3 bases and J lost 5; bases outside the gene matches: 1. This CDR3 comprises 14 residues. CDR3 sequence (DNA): TGTGCCAGCTCACCCCAGGGGGATAATTCACCCCTCCACTTT. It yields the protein CASSPQGDNSPLHF.

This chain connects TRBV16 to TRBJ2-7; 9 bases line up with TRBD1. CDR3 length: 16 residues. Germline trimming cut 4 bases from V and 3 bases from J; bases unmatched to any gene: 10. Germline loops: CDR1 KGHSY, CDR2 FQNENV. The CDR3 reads CASSLTLGQGVYEQYF. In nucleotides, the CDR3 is TGTGCCAGCAGCCTAACTCTGGGACAGGGAGTCTACGAGCAGTACTTC.

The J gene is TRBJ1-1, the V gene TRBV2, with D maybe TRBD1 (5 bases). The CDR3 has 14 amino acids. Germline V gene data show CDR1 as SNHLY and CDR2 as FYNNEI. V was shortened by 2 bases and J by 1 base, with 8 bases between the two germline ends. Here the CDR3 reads CASSELTGNTEAFF. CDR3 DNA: TGTGCCAGCAGTGAACTTACAGGGAACACTGAAGCTTTCTTT.

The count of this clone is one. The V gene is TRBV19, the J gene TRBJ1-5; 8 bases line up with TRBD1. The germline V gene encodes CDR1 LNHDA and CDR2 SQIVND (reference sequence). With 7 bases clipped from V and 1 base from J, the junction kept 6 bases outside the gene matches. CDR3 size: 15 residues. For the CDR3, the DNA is TGTGCCAGTATAGAGAACAGGGGGAGCAATCAGCCCCAGCATTTT. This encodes CASIENRGSNQPQHF.

The CDR3 sequence is CASSCPGRDRGTDTQYF. CDR3 DNA sequence: TGTGCCAGCAGCTGTCCAGGCCGGGACAGGGGAACAGATACGCAGTATTTT. J is TRBJ2-3 and V is TRBV5-5; TRBD1 aligns across 10 bases. Germline trimming cut 3 bases from V and 3 bases from J; bases unmatched to any gene: 10. Germline CDR1 is SGHKS and CDR2 is YYEKEE (reference sequence). The CDR3 is made up of 17 amino acids. The variable domain in full, completed from reference TRBV5-5 and TRBJ2-3, reads DAGVTQSPTHLIKTRGQQVTLRCSPISGHKSVSWYQQVLGQGPQFIFQYYEKEERGRGNFPDRFSARQFPNYSSELNVNALLLGDSALYLCASSCPGRDRGTDTQYFGPGTRLTVL.

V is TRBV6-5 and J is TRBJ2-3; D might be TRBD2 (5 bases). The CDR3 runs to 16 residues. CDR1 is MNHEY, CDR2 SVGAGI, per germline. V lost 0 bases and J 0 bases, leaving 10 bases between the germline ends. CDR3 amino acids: CASSYSRWTSTDTQYF. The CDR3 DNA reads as TGTGCCAGCAGTTACTCGAGGTGGACTAGCACAGATACGCAGTATTTT.

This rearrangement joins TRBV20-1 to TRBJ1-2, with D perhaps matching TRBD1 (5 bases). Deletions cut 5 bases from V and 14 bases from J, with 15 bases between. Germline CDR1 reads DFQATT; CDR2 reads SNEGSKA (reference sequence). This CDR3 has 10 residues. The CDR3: CSAQLTASTF. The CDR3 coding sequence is TGCAGTGCTCAATTGACAGCGTCTACCTTC.

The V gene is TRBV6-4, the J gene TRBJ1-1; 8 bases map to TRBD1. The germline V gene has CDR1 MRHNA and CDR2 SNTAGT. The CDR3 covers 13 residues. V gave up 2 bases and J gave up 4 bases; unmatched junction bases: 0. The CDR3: CASSDTGGTEAFF. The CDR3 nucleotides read TGTGCCAGCAGTGACACAGGGGGCACTGAAGCTTTCTTT.

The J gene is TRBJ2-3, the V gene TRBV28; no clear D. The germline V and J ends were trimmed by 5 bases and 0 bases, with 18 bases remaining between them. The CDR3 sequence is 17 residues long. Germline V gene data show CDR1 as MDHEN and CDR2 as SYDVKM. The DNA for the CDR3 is TGTGCCAGCAGTCCCTATACCCAATCCGCTAGCACAGATACGCAGTATTTT. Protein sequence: CASSPYTQSASTDTQYF. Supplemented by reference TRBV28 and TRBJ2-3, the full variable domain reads DVKVTQSSRYLVKRTGEKVFLECVQDMDHENMFWYRQDPGLGLRLIYFSYDVKMKEKGDIPEGYSVSREKKERFSLILESASTNQTSMYLCASSPYTQSASTDTQYFGPGTRLTVL.

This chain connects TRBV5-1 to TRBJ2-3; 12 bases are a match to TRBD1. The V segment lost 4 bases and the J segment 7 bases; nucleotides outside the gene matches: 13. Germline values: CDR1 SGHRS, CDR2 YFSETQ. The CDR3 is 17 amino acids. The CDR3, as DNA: TGCGCCAGCAGCCGGGACAGGGGGCATTCACGGACCAATACGCAGTATTTT. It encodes CASSRDRGHSRTNTQYF.

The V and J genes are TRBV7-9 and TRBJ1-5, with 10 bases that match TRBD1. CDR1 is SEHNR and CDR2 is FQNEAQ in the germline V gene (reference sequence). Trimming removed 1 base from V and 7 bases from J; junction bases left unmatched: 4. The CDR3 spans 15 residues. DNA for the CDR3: TGTGCCAGCAGCTTAGGGGACAGGGGAGAACAGCCCCAGCATTTT. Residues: CASSLGDRGEQPQHF.